This T cell receptor (beta chain) was profiled in a study of blood T cell repertoires in COVID-19. About the study: From the United States, Italy and Spain came samples of acute and convalescent COVID-19.

In Seattle, patients joined the study during active infection and were tracked longitudinally. The germline V gene has CDR1 WNHNN and CDR2 SYGVQD (reference sequence). V shed 9 bases, J shed 5 bases, and the junction held 9 bases outside the gene matches. The CDR3 length is 14 residues. Profiling relied on immunoSEQ multiplex PCR, and the TCRdb table lists in-frame clones only, not all of them. The sample holds around 200,000 clones; 84% are singletons and the top ten take roughly 15%. The specimen was peripheral blood. This TCR derives from a woman in her 70s with COVID-19, enrolled during active disease. The chain is built from TRBV10-1 and TRBJ2-2; 7 bases are shared with TRBD2. CDR3 coding DNA: TGCGCCAGTGGTAACGGGGGGATGACCGGGGAGCTGTTTTTT. Amino acids: CASGNGGMTGELFF.